The present T cell receptor beta chain was sequenced within a study of OX40 agonist ivuxolimab in advanced cancers. Study-level background: Anti-PD-1, anti-PD-L1 or anti-CTLA-4 therapy given earlier was allowed, and around 40% had some.

CDR1 is MGHRA and CDR2 is YSYEKL in the germline V gene. The V segment lost 8 bases and the J segment 2 bases; nucleotides outside the gene matches: 4. The CDR3 extends over 13 amino acids. Study observations and caveats: Determination of antigen specificity was not performed for the expanded peripheral T cells. Both blood CD4+ and CD8+ T cells showed clonal growth by week 6 at 0.1 to 3.0 mg/kg.

The data were produced by immunoSEQ multiplex PCR, yet TCRdb's version contains in-frame clones alone and is incomplete. The sample has just under 45,000 clones, 75% to 90% seen once. With respect to this clone: Its antigen is unidentified.

Sample: CD4+ or CD8+ T cells sorted from blood, taken in a trial of the OX40 agonist ivuxolimab. This receptor was identified in an adult with an advanced solid tumor such as melanoma, head and neck, liver or kidney cancer. The J gene is TRBJ2-5, the V gene TRBV4-1, with 8 bases fitting TRBD1. The CDR3 sequence: CASRRTGQETQYF. Here the CDR3 DNA reads TGCGCCAGCCGAAGGACAGGGCAAGAGACCCAGTACTTC.